This T cell receptor beta chain emerged from a study of shared clonotypes between healthy human individuals. Study-wide background: Per-donor plates numbered three CD4 naive, three CD4 memory, two CD8 naive and one CD8 memory. General observations from the study: A generally larger estimated richness was seen in naive subsets than in memory subsets. Compared with clonotypes that all four donors shared, non-shared clonotypes had lower generation probabilities.

With V trimmed by 0 bases and J by 3 bases, 5 bases remained unmatched. This CDR3 is built from 15 residues. Germline V gene data show CDR1 as SGHDN and CDR2 as FVKESK. About this clone itself: The antigen remains unidentified.

It was CD45RO-negative cells, positively selected for CCR7, that made up naive CD8 cells, with terminally differentiated effector memory CD45RA+ cells excluded. Caucasian adults residing in Nashville, Tennessee made up all the donors. Assay used: immunoSEQ multiplex PCR; TCRdb lists only in-frame clones, some missing. In the table there are approximately 2,000,000 clones, around 93% of which are singletons. The sequence was collected from a man aged 18 to 29 in good health. Some clones in this sample may be carry-over from other donors' samples. The sample taken for sequencing was naive CD8+ T cells from PBMCs. The rearrangement uses TRBV14 and TRBJ2-7; 7 bases agree with TRBD1. The chain's CDR3 is CASSQEGRGYYEQYF. The CDR3 nucleotides read TGTGCCAGCAGCCAAGAGGGCAGGGGGTACTACGAGCAGTACTTC. Using reference TRBV14 and TRBJ2-7 for the parts outside the CDR3, the full variable domain is EAGVTQFPSHSVIEKGQTVTLRCDPISGHDNLYWYRRVMGKEIKFLLHFVKESKQDESGMPNNRFLAERTGGTYSTLKVQPAELEDSGVYFCASSQEGRGYYEQYFGPGTRLTVT.